This TCR beta chain was captured in a study of cytomegalovirus exposure and HLA in healthy donors. Broader study findings: Several top significant clusters appeared, in a later analysis, to be linked to common viral pathogens. With DRB1 most and HLA-C fewest, TCR association rates differed between HLA loci in a later analysis.

CDR1 SGHNT and CDR2 YENEEA come from the germline V gene. This CDR3 is 14 amino acids long. Trimming left V 1 base short and J 9 bases short, with 13 bases between. With 60 Vbeta and 13 Jbeta primers, the PCR was carried out. Assay: immunoSEQ multiplex PCR; the TCRdb copy retains only in-frame clones and omits some. This table holds about 110,000 clones, approximately 74% found once. This clone was seen a handful of times. Antigen: not known. The origin of this receptor is a woman in her thirties or forties in good health and CMV-seropositive. The sequencing input was PBMCs. The chain is built from TRBV11-3 and TRBJ2-1; D is unresolved. The CDR3 sequence: CASSLARTYGEQFF. CDR3 nucleotide sequence: TGTGCCAGCAGCTTAGCTAGAACCTACGGTGAGCAGTTCTTC.